This T cell receptor (beta chain) was profiled in a study of blood T cell repertoires in COVID-19. Study as a whole: Both acute and convalescent COVID-19 samples were obtained from the United States, Italy and Spain.

The CDR3 is made up of 13 amino acids. The V gene end was trimmed by 4 bases and the J gene end by 8 bases; junction bases not matched to a gene: 5. Germline V gene lookup returns CDR1 SGHRS and CDR2 YFSETQ. The authors' processing: Quantification of nucleated cells was approximated via reference gene primer amplification. Using immunoSEQ multiplex PCR, the repertoire was profiled, and TCRdb retains in-frame clones only, with some absent. V, J and clone size are those of that table, while D and trimming were read from the DNA. The repertoire holds just under 80,000 clones, about 88% seen once, with over 35% in the top ten.

The TCR was taken from a human donor in a cohort sampled during active COVID-19. This chain uses TRBV5-1 with TRBJ1-2; 10 bases are a match to TRBD1. The specimen sequenced was peripheral blood. The CDR3 nucleotides read TGCGCCAGCAGCCCCGGACAGGGGGGCGGCTACACCTTC. Protein product: CASSPGQGGGYTF.